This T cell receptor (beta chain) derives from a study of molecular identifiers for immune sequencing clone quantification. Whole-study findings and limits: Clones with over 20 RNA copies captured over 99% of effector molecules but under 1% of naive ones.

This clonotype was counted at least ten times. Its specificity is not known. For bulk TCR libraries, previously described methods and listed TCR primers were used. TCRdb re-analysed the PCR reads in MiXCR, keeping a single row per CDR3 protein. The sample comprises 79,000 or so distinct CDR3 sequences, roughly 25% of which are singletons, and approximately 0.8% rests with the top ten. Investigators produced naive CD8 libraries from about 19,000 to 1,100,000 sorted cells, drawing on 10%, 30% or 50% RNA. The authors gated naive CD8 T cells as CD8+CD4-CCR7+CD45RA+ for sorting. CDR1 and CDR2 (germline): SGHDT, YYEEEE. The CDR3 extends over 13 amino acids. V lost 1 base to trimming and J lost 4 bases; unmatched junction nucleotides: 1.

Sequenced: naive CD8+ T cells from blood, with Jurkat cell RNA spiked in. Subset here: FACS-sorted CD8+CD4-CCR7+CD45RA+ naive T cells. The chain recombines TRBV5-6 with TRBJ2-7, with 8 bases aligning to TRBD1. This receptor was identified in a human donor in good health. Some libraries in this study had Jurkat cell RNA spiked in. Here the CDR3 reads CASSLRTGYEQYF. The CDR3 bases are TGTGCCAGCAGCTTGCGGACAGGGTACGAGCAGTACTTC.